A selection of T cell receptor beta chains follows, all from one sample in a study of shared clonotypes between healthy human individuals. Clones were sequenced by immunoSEQ multiplex PCR, and TCRdb holds only the in-frame ones, with some missing. This sample has about 1.5 million clones, with around 97% found just once. Material for sequencing was naive CD4+ T cells sorted from blood. The source is a man aged 25-40 years in good health. CDR3s include the opening cysteine and the closing phenylalanine or tryptophan. The D gene is left open where the match is weak.

D: TRBD1
V: TRBV19
J: TRBJ2-1
CDR3: CASSTGGQGDNEQFF

D: TRBD1
V: TRBV27
J: TRBJ2-7
CDR3: CASSFSGGPSYEQYF

D: -
V: TRBV5-1
J: TRBJ2-3
CDR3: CASSNAGHPTDTQYF

D: -
V: TRBV15
J: TRBJ2-1
CDR3: CATSSGTYNEQFF

D: TRBD1
V: TRBV10-3
J: TRBJ1-2
CDR3: CAMGTGYGYTF

D: -
V: TRBV7-9
J: TRBJ2-7
CDR3: CASSPNTYEQYF

D: TRBD2
V: TRBV10-3
J: TRBJ2-4
CDR3: CAISGTSGGERAKNIQYF

D: -
V: TRBV10-3
J: TRBJ1-5
CDR3: CAISGTGSNQPQHF

D: -
V: TRBV7-9
J: TRBJ2-7
CDR3: CASSSLSQYEQYF

D: -
V: TRBV18
J: TRBJ2-7
CDR3: CASSPPAAGTMAEQYF

D: -
V: TRBV29-1
J: TRBJ2-5
CDR3: CSGLLAGETQYF

D: -
V: TRBV5-1
J: TRBJ2-5
CDR3: CASSLEPGPTEETQYF

D: -
V: TRBV18
J: TRBJ2-2
CDR3: CASSPQTAPNTGELFF

D: -
V: TRBV10-2
J: TRBJ2-4
CDR3: CASSHPSSKNIQYF

D: -
V: TRBV20-1
J: TRBJ2-1
CDR3: CSANRNEQFF

D: -
V: TRBV4-3
J: TRBJ1-4
CDR3: CASSQEGRRSTNEKLFF

D: -
V: TRBV28
J: TRBJ2-7
CDR3: CASNKLRGIPYEQYF

D: -
V: TRBV10-1
J: TRBJ2-7
CDR3: CASSESLVHEQYF

D: TRBD1
V: TRBV15
J: TRBJ2-4
CDR3: CATSKISGQGNIQYF

D: -
V: TRBV19
J: TRBJ2-2
CDR3: CASSIYRNTGELFF

D: -
V: TRBV27
J: TRBJ2-7
CDR3: CASSLSGTDSYEQYF

D: -
V: TRBV7-6
J: TRBJ2-3
CDR3: CASSLGAGGLTDTQYF

D: TRBD2
V: TRBV14
J: TRBJ2-1
CDR3: CASSQLAGDYNEQFF

D: -
V: TRBV10-3
J: TRBJ2-1
CDR3: CATRRGGNEQFF

D: TRBD2
V: TRBV6-5
J: TRBJ2-7
CDR3: CASSFSGRASYEQYF

D: -
V: TRBV28
J: TRBJ2-7
CDR3: CASGPGTPYEQYF

D: TRBD2
V: TRBV6-5
J: TRBJ2-2
CDR3: CASKGGLVGAGELFF

D: -
V: TRBV5-1
J: TRBJ1-5
CDR3: CASSSEHKRDRGSQPQHF

D: -
V: TRBV14
J: TRBJ2-7
CDR3: CASSQDSGVFLREQYF

D: -
V: TRBV14
J: TRBJ2-3
CDR3: CASSQVSGVFTDTQYF

D: -
V: TRBV25-1
J: TRBJ2-7
CDR3: CASRTGAFDEQYF

D: TRBD1
V: TRBV6-5
J: TRBJ1-3
CDR3: CASRATGLMGNTIYF

D: -
V: TRBV5-1
J: TRBJ1-1
CDR3: CASSLDTDLNTEAFF

D: -
V: TRBV29-1
J: TRBJ2-3
CDR3: CSVPWWSSDTQYF

D: -
V: TRBV5-1
J: TRBJ2-7
CDR3: CASSGGNDLGGPQSDEQYF

D: -
V: TRBV7-2
J: TRBJ2-7
CDR3: CASSLRTASYEQYF

D: -
V: TRBV10-3
J: TRBJ2-5
CDR3: CAISSGRETQYF

D: TRBD1
V: TRBV6-5
J: TRBJ1-2
CDR3: CASSWTGSNYGYTF

D: -
V: TRBV5-1
J: TRBJ1-1
CDR3: CASSLEAGFTEAFF

D: -
V: TRBV28
J: TRBJ1-1
CDR3: CASSLQGRGNTEAFF

D: -
V: TRBV9
J: TRBJ2-7
CDR3: CASSVSPSTYEQYF

D: -
V: TRBV11-3
J: TRBJ2-3
CDR3: CASTGLGGGSSTDTQYF

D: -
V: TRBV27
J: TRBJ2-7
CDR3: CASSSFRGNEQYF

D: TRBD2
V: TRBV10-3
J: TRBJ2-7
CDR3: CAIREAGGFSYEQYF

D: TRBD1
V: TRBV7-2
J: TRBJ2-1
CDR3: CASSSSSRGQGEQFF

D: -
V: TRBV27
J: TRBJ1-3
CDR3: CASSPQGRSSGNTIYF

D: -
V: TRBV2
J: TRBJ1-5
CDR3: CASSELWGRDQPQHF

D: TRBD2
V: TRBV28
J: TRBJ2-3
CDR3: CASSLNLADPTDTQYF